The 22 T cell receptor beta chains given below trace back to one sample, sequenced in a study of cytomegalovirus exposure and HLA in healthy donors. Primers included in the PCR were 60 Vbeta and 13 Jbeta primers. Sequenced by immunoSEQ multiplex PCR; TCRdb stores in-frame clones only, minus some. The repertoire includes approximately 120,000 clones, about three quarters of them detected once, and 5.5% to 8% sits in the top ten. Sample: PBMCs. The origin of the receptors is a woman in her 40s in good health and CMV-seronegative.

The gene calls are TRBV19 and TRBJ1-1; D is unclear. The V and J ends lost 0 bases and 0 bases respectively, with 11 bases between them. The CDR3 covers 16 residues. In germline, CDR1 is LNHDA, CDR2 SQIVND (reference sequence). The CDR3 region has the DNA TGTGCCAGTAGTATAGATCGGGAGGGCGTGAACACTGAAGCTTTCTTT. Amino acid sequence: CASSIDREGVNTEAFF.

V is TRBV4-2 and J is TRBJ2-4; D may be TRBD1 (7 bases). V lost 1 base and J lost 2, with 27 bases in between. The germline V gene encodes CDR1 LGHNA and CDR2 YNFKEQ. The CDR3 consists of 21 residues. In nucleotides, the CDR3 is TGTGCCAGCAGCCAAGGTGGGGTGGGCAGGGGGAGGATCGGGTCCAAAAACATTCAGTACTTC. As protein: CASSQGGVGRGRIGSKNIQYF.

The chain is built from TRBV9 and TRBJ1-5, with D perhaps TRBD1 (5 bases). The CDR3 is 14 residues long. Germline loops: CDR1 SGDLS, CDR2 YYNGEE. The germline V and J ends were trimmed by 2 bases and 4 bases, with 10 bases remaining between them. This CDR3 reads CASSVTGLNQPQHF. DNA of the CDR3: TGTGCCAGCAGCGTTACAGGATTAAATCAGCCCCAGCATTTT.

Regarding this clone: At one end the junction does not follow the germline gene, possibly because of a read error. The V and J genes are TRBV7-9 and TRBJ2-6; 7 nucleotides agree with TRBD1. CDR3 length: 19 amino acids. CDR1 SEHNR and CDR2 FQNEAQ come from the germline V gene (reference sequence). The CDR3 DNA sequence: TGTTCCAGCAGCTTATTGTGGGACAGCAAGAGCTCTGGGGCCAACGTCCTGACTTTC. The encoded protein is CSSSLLWDSKSSGANVLTF.

J is TRBJ2-6 and V is TRBV6-5; no clear D gene. This CDR3 comprises 15 residues. V was shortened by 3 bases and J by 3 bases, with 9 bases between the two germline ends. Per the germline V gene, CDR1 is MNHEY and CDR2 is SVGAGI. Here the CDR3 DNA reads TGTGCCAGCAGTTATGAGGTTGGTGGGGCCAACGTCCTGACTTTC. Protein product: CASSYEVGGANVLTF.

The chain has TRBV5-1 and TRBJ2-5; maybe TRBD2 (7 bases). The CDR3 is 17 residues long. The germline V gene has CDR1 SGHRS and CDR2 YFSETQ. The V and J ends lost 5 bases and 5 bases respectively, with 25 bases between them. DNA of the CDR3: TGCGCCAGCAGGCTGGGGGCTAGCGGCTCTATAGGGGAGACCCAGTACTTC. Amino acids: CASRLGASGSIGETQYF.

The gene calls are TRBV27 and TRBJ2-5; 9 bases map to TRBD1. Losses at the gene ends were 0 bases for V and 13 bases for J; bases not matched to a gene: 9. Germline CDR1 is MNHEY and CDR2 is SMNVEV (reference sequence). The CDR3 loop spans 14 amino acids. The CDR3, as DNA: TGTGCCAGCAGTTTATCTAGACAGGGGGGGAGGTGGTACTTC. Amino acids: CASSLSRQGGRWYF.

The table lists this clone with a few counts. This chain links TRBV5-1 with TRBJ2-1; 7 bases agree with TRBD1. CDR3 size: 15 residues. V lost 1 base, J lost 7 bases, and 8 bases stayed unmatched. Germline V gene sequence: CDR1 SGHRS, CDR2 YFSETQ. The CDR3 spells CASSLTHLTGNEQFF. In DNA form, the CDR3 reads TGCGCCAGCAGCTTGACCCATTTGACAGGGAATGAGCAGTTCTTC. Supplemented by reference TRBV5-1 and TRBJ2-1, the full variable domain reads KAGVTQTPRYLIKTRGQQVTLSCSPISGHRSVSWYQQTPGQGLQFLFEYFSETQRNKGNFPGRFSGRQFSNSRSEMNVSTLELGDSALYLCASSLTHLTGNEQFFGPGTRLTVL.

V gene TRBV11-2 combines with J gene TRBJ2-2; D ambiguous. The CDR3 length is 15 residues. Deletions cut 4 bases from V and 0 bases from J, with 9 bases between. Germline CDR1 is SGHAT and CDR2 is FQNNGV. CDR3 in amino acids: CASSSASANTGELFF. The CDR3 coding sequence is TGTGCCAGCAGCTCTGCCTCAGCGAACACCGGGGAGCTGTTTTTT.

This sequence joins TRBV5-6 and TRBJ1-2; the D gene is possibly TRBD1 (5 bases). The CDR3 is 12 residues long. The V end was cut by 4 bases, the J end by 8 bases, with 12 bases between. The V gene's germline CDR1 is SGHDT and CDR2 YYEEEE. CDR3 in DNA: TGTGCCAGCAGCATCTCAGGGCTCGGCTACACCTTC. Its translation is CASSISGLGYTF.

The CDR3 region has the DNA TGTGCCAGCAGTTTGGGGGGACAGGGAGTCGGTGAGCAGTTCTTC. Residues: CASSLGGQGVGEQFF. V usage is TRBV28 and J usage is TRBJ2-1, with TRBD1 matching over 9 bases. Germline V gene lookup returns CDR1 MDHEN and CDR2 SYDVKM. The CDR3 extends over 15 amino acids. V lost 3 bases, J lost 9 bases, and 9 bases stayed unmatched.

A remark on this clone: Other nucleotide sequences from this sample produce the same CDR3. The chain joins TRBV5-1 to TRBJ2-7, with TRBD1 matching 7 bases. The CDR3 consists of 15 residues. Losses at the gene ends were 0 bases for V and 2 bases for J; bases not matched to a gene: 5. Germline assignment: CDR1 SGHRS and CDR2 YFSETQ. The CDR3 coding sequence is TGCGCCAGCAGCTTGGGGGACAGATATACCTACGAGCAGTACTTC. This sequence encodes CASSLGDRYTYEQYF.

This clone has more than one count but fewer than ten. Sequence at one end of the junction differs from germline and may be a read error. As DNA, the CDR3 is TGTGCCATCAGTGATCGAGACTCTGGGGCCAACGGCCTGACTTTC. This encodes CAISDRDSGANGLTF. The chain links TRBV10-3 to TRBJ2-6, with a possible D match to TRBD1 (5 bases). The CDR3 runs 15 residues. Looked up from germline, CDR1 is ENHRY and CDR2 is SYGVKD.

The chain combines TRBV7-2 with TRBJ1-2, with a tentative D call TRBD1 (6 bases). CDR3 length: 12 residues. The V gene lost 5 bases and the J gene lost 4 bases, with 8 bases spanning the gap. Germline V gene sequence: CDR1 SGHTA, CDR2 FQGNSA. CDR3 bases: TGTGCCAGCAGCCAGGACAGCTATGGCTACACCTTC. Translated: CASSQDSYGYTF.

V is TRBV11-2 and J is TRBJ2-1, with TRBD2 matching over 11 bases. V gave up 2 bases and J gave up 7 bases; unmatched junction bases: 7. Germline-derived CDR1 and CDR2 are SGHAT and FQNNGV. The CDR3 is made up of 16 amino acids. CDR3 residues: CASSLMLAGGRNEQFF. CDR3 sequence (DNA): TGTGCCAGCAGCTTAATGTTAGCGGGAGGGAGAAATGAGCAGTTCTTC.

The J gene is TRBJ2-1, the V gene TRBV5-1, with TRBD1 matching over 8 bases. CDR1 SGHRS and CDR2 YFSETQ come from the germline V gene. V was clipped by 0 bases and J by 12 bases; unmatched bases: 11. This CDR3 is 15 amino acids long. CDR3 bases: TGCGCCAGCAGCTTGGGTAGGGCAGGGGGCGCGGGGCAGTTCTTC. It encodes CASSLGRAGGAGQFF. The complete variable domain, with remaining parts taken from reference TRBV5-1 and TRBJ2-1, reads KAGVTQTPRYLIKTRGQQVTLSCSPISGHRSVSWYQQTPGQGLQFLFEYFSETQRNKGNFPGRFSGRQFSNSRSEMNVSTLELGDSALYLCASSLGRAGGAGQFFGPGTRLTVL.

This chain connects TRBV6-1 to TRBJ1-1; D possibly corresponds to TRBD1 (6 bases). The CDR3 extends over 13 amino acids. Trimming shortened V by 4 bases and J by 7 bases, and 13 bases separated the two germline ends. Germline CDR1 reads MNHNS; CDR2 reads SASEGT. The DNA of the CDR3 is TGTGCCAGCAGTGTATGGACAGCCAGTGAAGCTTTCTTT. It codes for CASSVWTASEAFF.

Worth noting for this clone: One end of the junction is discordant with germline, which a read error may explain. The gene calls are TRBV19 and TRBJ1-1, with a weak D call TRBD1 (5 bases). This CDR3 is built from 13 residues. The germline CDR1 and CDR2 sequences are LNHDA and SQIVND (reference sequence). The CDR3 DNA is TGTGCTAGTACAGGCAGTCGAAGCACTGAAGCTTTCTTT. Protein sequence: CASTGSRSTEAFF.

V usage is TRBV6-1 and J usage is TRBJ1-2; D is ambiguous. Germline-derived CDR1 and CDR2 are MNHNS and SASEGT. V shed 8 bases and J shed 4 bases, with 8 bases lying between them. The CDR3 is made up of 11 amino acids. CDR3 in DNA: TGTGCCAGCTCAATCCCCTATGGCTACACCTTC. Encoded protein: CASSIPYGYTF.

The chain employs TRBV28 and TRBJ2-7; D remains unclear. The CDR3 has 14 amino acids. The V end lost 3 bases, the J end lost 5 bases, and 14 bases lay between the germline ends. From germline, CDR1 is MDHEN and CDR2 SYDVKM. This CDR3 reads CASSLVSSFDEQYF. CDR3 DNA: TGTGCCAGCAGTTTGGTTAGCAGTTTCGACGAGCAGTACTTC.

This chain uses TRBV5-1 with TRBJ2-2; perhaps TRBD1 as D (6 bases). Between the trimmed V and J ends, which lost 4 bases and 1 base, there was a span of 8 bases. The CDR3 loop spans 14 amino acids. CDR1 SGHRS and CDR2 YFSETQ come from the germline V gene. The CDR3: CASSIQGNTGELFF. The CDR3 DNA reads as TGCGCCAGCAGCATACAGGGGAACACCGGGGAGCTGTTTTTT.

The chain uses TRBV5-5 and TRBJ1-2; the match to TRBD1 covers 10 bases. The CDR3 runs 15 residues. Trimming at V came to 0 bases and at J to 2 bases, leaving 1 base not matched to a gene. Per germline, CDR1 SGHKS and CDR2 YYEKEE (reference sequence). CDR3 sequence (DNA): TGTGCCAGCAGCTTGGCGGGACAGGGGAACTATGGCTACACCTTC. Protein sequence: CASSLAGQGNYGYTF.